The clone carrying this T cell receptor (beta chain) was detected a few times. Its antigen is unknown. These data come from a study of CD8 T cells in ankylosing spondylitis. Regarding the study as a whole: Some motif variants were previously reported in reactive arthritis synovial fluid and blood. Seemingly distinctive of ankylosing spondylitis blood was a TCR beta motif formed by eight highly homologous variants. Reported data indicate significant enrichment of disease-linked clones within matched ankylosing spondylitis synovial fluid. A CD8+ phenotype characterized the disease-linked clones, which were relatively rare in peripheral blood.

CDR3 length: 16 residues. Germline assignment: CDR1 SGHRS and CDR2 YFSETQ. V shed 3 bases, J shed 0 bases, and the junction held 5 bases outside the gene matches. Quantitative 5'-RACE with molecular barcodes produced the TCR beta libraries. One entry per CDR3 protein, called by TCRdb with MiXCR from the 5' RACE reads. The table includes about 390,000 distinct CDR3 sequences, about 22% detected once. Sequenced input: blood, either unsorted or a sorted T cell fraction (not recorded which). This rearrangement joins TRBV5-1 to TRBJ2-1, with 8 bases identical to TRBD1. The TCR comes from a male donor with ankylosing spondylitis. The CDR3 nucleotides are TGCGCCAGCAGCTCCGGACAGGGCAGCTCCTACAATGAGCAGTTCTTC. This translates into CASSSGQGSSYNEQFF.